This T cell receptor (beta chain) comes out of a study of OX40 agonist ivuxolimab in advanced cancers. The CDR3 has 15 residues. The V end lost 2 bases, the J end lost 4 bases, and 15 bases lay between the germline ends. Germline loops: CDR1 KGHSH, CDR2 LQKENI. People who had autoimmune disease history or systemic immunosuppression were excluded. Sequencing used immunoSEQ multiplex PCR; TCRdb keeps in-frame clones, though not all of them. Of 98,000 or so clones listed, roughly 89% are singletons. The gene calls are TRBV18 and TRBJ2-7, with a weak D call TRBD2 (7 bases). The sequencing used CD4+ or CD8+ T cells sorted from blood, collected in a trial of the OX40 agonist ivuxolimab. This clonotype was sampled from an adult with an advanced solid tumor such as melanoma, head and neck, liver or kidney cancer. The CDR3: CASSPVKGGWYEQYF. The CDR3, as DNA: TGTGCCAGCTCACCAGTCAAGGGGGGGTGGTACGAGCAGTACTTC.